These T cell receptor beta chains were read from a single sample in a study of cytomegalovirus exposure and HLA in healthy donors. Clones were sequenced by immunoSEQ multiplex PCR, and TCRdb holds only the in-frame ones, with some missing. The repertoire holds roughly 100,000 clones, with less than 80% as singletons. Sequenced input: PBMCs. The receptors come from a man in his forties or fifties in good health and CMV-seronegative. The CDR3 runs from the conserved cysteine through the conserved F or W. D genes are given only for firm matches. Part of the rows lack a size; the others show once, few, many or a class for expanded clones.

>TRBJ2-7|.|TRBV18|TRBD2
CASSPLPQAGGSYEQYF
TGTGCCAGCTCACCTCTACCACAAGCGGGAGGTTCGTACGAGCAGTACTTC
>TRBJ2-5|once|TRBV30|.
CAWSGRRLRKETQYF
TGTGCCTGGAGTGGGAGGAGACTGAGGAAAGAGACCCAGTACTTC
>TRBJ2-1|.|TRBV19|.
CASSTGPRGYNEQFF
TGTGCCAGTAGCACTGGACCTAGGGGATACAATGAGCAGTTCTTC
>TRBJ2-1|once|TRBV29-1|TRBD2
CSVAGLAGAGEQFF
TGCAGCGTCGCTGGACTAGCGGGAGCAGGAGAGCAGTTCTTC
>TRBJ2-3|few|TRBV7-2|.
CASSLDTDTQYF
TGTGCCAGCTCACTAGACACAGATACGCAGTATTTT
>TRBJ2-1|.|TRBV7-3|.
CASSPQGFEQFF
TGTGCCAGCAGCCCACAGGGTTTTGAGCAGTTCTTC
>TRBJ2-7|.|TRBV7-6|.
CASSLTSGYYEQYF
TGTGCCAGCAGCTTAACGTCGGGATACTACGAGCAGTACTTC
>TRBJ2-1|.|TRBV4-2|TRBD2
CASSQTPGGDYQRRQFF
TGTGCCAGCAGCCAGACCCCCGGAGGGGACTACCAAAGGAGGCAGTTCTTC
>TRBJ2-5|.|TRBV9|TRBD2
CASSQSGGKGTQYF
TGTGCCAGCAGCCAGTCGGGGGGGAAAGGGACCCAGTACTTC
>TRBJ2-1|.|TRBV2|.
CASTLTTYNEQFF
TGTGCCAGCACCTTGACAACCTACAATGAGCAGTTCTTC
>TRBJ1-5|.|TRBV7-6|TRBD1
CASSLQGASPQHF
TGTGCCAGCAGCTTACAGGGGGCGTCGCCCCAGCATTTT
>TRBJ2-2|.|TRBV7-9|TRBD1
CASSLGQGVAGELFF
TGTGCCAGCAGCCTGGGACAGGGGGTGGCCGGGGAGCTGTTTTTT